A selection of T cell receptor beta chains follows, all from one sample in a study of read filtering for tumor transcriptome and immune sequencing. TCRdb processed the reads anew with MiXCR; each CDR3 protein has one entry. The data contain roughly 82,000 distinct CDR3 sequences, roughly an eighth of them singletons. The source material was a population of CD138-negative cells sorted from bone marrow. These receptors all come from a donor aged 40 or older with multiple myeloma. CDR3s include the opening cysteine and the closing phenylalanine or tryptophan. A D gene is named only where the DNA matches it firmly. Clone sizes are given selectively: once, few, many, or a class where the clone is expanded.

d_call	j_call	v_call	cdr3_length	clone_size	cdr3_aa	cdr3_nt
TRBD1	TRBJ1-6	TRBV5-1	15	many	CASSSGTGPSSPLHF	TGCGCCAGCAGCTCCGGGACAGGTCCATCATCACCCCTCCACTTT
.	TRBJ2-3	TRBV7-9	13	many	CASSLALRDTQYF	TGTGCCAGCAGCTTAGCCTTACGAGATACGCAGTATTTT
.	TRBJ2-2	TRBV25-1	15	many	CASMGTRERTGELFF	TGTGCCAGCATGGGCACCAGGGAAAGGACCGGGGAGCTGTTTTTT
.	TRBJ2-3	TRBV27	14	many	CASSFLLSTDTQYF	TGTGCCAGCAGTTTTCTCTTGAGCACAGATACGCAGTATTTT
TRBD1	TRBJ2-6	TRBV5-4	17	.	CASSLPGQSSGANVLTF	TGTGCCAGCAGCTTACCGGGACAGAGCTCTGGGGCCAACGTCCTGACTTTC
.	TRBJ2-3	TRBV5-1	16	many	CASSLVEGGLTDTQYF	TGCGCCAGCAGCTTGGTCGAAGGGGGACTCACAGATACGCAGTATTTT
.	TRBJ1-4	TRBV7-2	15	many	CASSFVGGGVEKLFF	TGTGCCAGCAGCTTCGTAGGCGGCGGCGTTGAAAAACTGTTTTTT
.	TRBJ1-1	TRBV5-1	15	many	CASSLGQGSSTEAFF	TGCGCCAGCAGCTTGGGGCAGGGGTCTTCCACTGAAGCTTTCTTT
TRBD1	TRBJ1-1	TRBV19	13	many	CASRDREGSEAFF	TGTGCCAGTCGAGACAGGGAAGGGTCTGAAGCTTTCTTT
.	TRBJ1-1	TRBV6-2/TRBV6-3	13	.	CASSYRRNTEAFF	TGTGCCAGCAGTTATAGGAGGAACACTGAAGCTTTCTTT
.	TRBJ2-7	TRBV3-1	12	many	CASSQRPSEQYF	TGTGCCAGCAGCCAGCGGCCTTCCGAGCAGTACTTC
.	TRBJ2-1	TRBV2	12	many	CASIGGGDEQFF	TGTGCCAGCATTGGAGGGGGCGACGAGCAGTTCTTC
TRBD1	TRBJ1-1	TRBV5-1	16	many	CASSLWTGSRNTEAFF	TGCGCCAGCAGCTTGTGGACAGGGAGTAGGAACACTGAAGCTTTCTTT
.	TRBJ2-1	TRBV6-1	15	many	CASSEGDGVYNEQFF	TGTGCCAGCAGTGAAGGGGACGGGGTTTACAATGAGCAGTTCTTC
.	TRBJ1-5	TRBV28	12	many	CASGQTNQPQHF	TGTGCCAGCGGACAGACTAATCAGCCCCAGCATTTT
.	TRBJ2-3	TRBV7-8	15	many	CASSTKGRSTDTQYF	TGTGCCAGCAGCACAAAGGGGAGAAGCACAGATACGCAGTATTTT
.	TRBJ2-1	TRBV29-1	12	many	CSVDEGLREQFF	TGCAGCGTTGATGAGGGGTTGCGAGAGCAGTTCTTC
.	TRBJ2-1	TRBV5-1	13	many	CASSLDTGNEQFF	TGCGCCAGCAGCTTGGACACAGGAAATGAGCAGTTCTTC
.	TRBJ1-1	TRBV12-3/TRBV12-4	13	many	CASSLLGVTEAFF	TGTGCCAGCAGTTTGTTGGGCGTCACTGAAGCTTTCTTT
TRBD1	TRBJ2-6	TRBV5-1	17	many	CASSEGQAQYGANVLTF	TGCGCCAGCAGCGAGGGACAGGCCCAGTATGGGGCCAACGTCCTGACTTTC
.	TRBJ1-5	TRBV20-1	14	many	CSAPPQGTYQPQHF	TGCAGTGCCCCTCCTCAGGGGACTTATCAGCCCCAGCATTTT
TRBD1	TRBJ2-7	TRBV27	13	many	CASRRTGAVEQYF	TGTGCCAGCAGGAGGACAGGGGCGGTCGAGCAGTACTTC
.	TRBJ1-1	TRBV5-1	15	many	CASSLQGTIGTEAFF	TGCGCCAGCAGCTTGCAGGGGACGATCGGGACTGAAGCTTTCTTT
TRBD2	TRBJ2-1	TRBV9	16	many	CASSVGGMTSGSEQFF	TGTGCCAGCAGCGTAGGCGGGATGACTAGCGGGAGTGAGCAGTTCTTC
TRBD1	TRBJ1-5	TRBV12-3/TRBV12-4	14	many	CASTRTGAREPQHF	TGTGCCAGCACCAGGACAGGGGCCCGGGAGCCCCAGCATTTT
.	TRBJ2-1	TRBV2	14	many	CASSVETGYNEQFF	TGTGCCAGCAGTGTAGAAACAGGGTACAATGAGCAGTTCTTC
.	TRBJ2-6	TRBV5-1	16	many	CASSLAGASGANVLTF	TGCGCCAGCAGCTTGGCCGGGGCTTCTGGGGCCAACGTCCTGACTTTC
TRBD1	TRBJ2-7	TRBV20-1	14	many	CSARNRDRSYEQYF	TGCAGTGCTAGGAACCGGGACAGGTCCTACGAGCAGTACTTC
.	TRBJ1-1	TRBV12-3/TRBV12-4	15	many	CASSLSRTERPEAFF	TGTGCCAGCAGTTTGTCACGGACGGAAAGGCCTGAAGCTTTCTTT
.	TRBJ2-1	TRBV11-2	17	few	CASSLGPTRGSYNGQFF	TGTGCCAGCAGCTTAGGCCCGACTAGAGGCTCCTACAATGGGCAGTTCTTC
.	TRBJ2-5	TRBV11-2	13	many	CASSGGTQETQYF	TGTGCCAGCAGCGGAGGGACACAAGAGACCCAGTACTTC
.	TRBJ1-1	TRBV20-1	13	few	CSAGGGVSTEAFF	TGCAGTGCTGGGGGCGGCGTTAGCACTGAAGCTTTCTTT
.	TRBJ2-6	TRBV20-1	14	many	CSATGTAGANVLTF	TGCAGTGCTACTGGGACGGCGGGGGCCAACGTCCTGACTTTC
.	TRBJ2-1	TRBV5-1	13	medium-sized	CASSSDPQGEQFF	TGCGCCAGCAGCTCGGACCCCCAGGGTGAGCAGTTCTTC
TRBD1	TRBJ2-2	TRBV29-1	15	many	CSVEAGQGSTGELFF	TGCAGCGTTGAAGCGGGACAGGGGAGCACCGGGGAGCTGTTTTTT
.	TRBJ1-5	TRBV7-2	14	many	CASSPRTGNQPQHF	TGTGCCAGCAGCCCCCGGACGGGAAATCAGCCCCAGCATTTT
.	TRBJ2-6	TRBV2	12	few	CASGSGANVLTF	TGTGCCAGCGGGTCTGGGGCCAACGTCCTGACTTTC
.	TRBJ2-7	TRBV5-1	13	many	CASSLEGGYEQYF	TGCGCCAGCAGCTTGGAAGGGGGGTACGAGCAGTACTTC
TRBD2	TRBJ2-5	TRBV7-9	17	many	CASSLGVLAGPQETQYF	TGTGCCAGCAGCTTAGGGGTCCTAGCGGGACCTCAAGAGACCCAGTACTTC
.	TRBJ1-3	TRBV20-1	15	many	CSARFRRGSGNTIYF	TGCAGTGCTAGGTTCCGAAGAGGCTCTGGAAACACCATATATTTT
.	TRBJ2-7	TRBV4-1	14	few	CASSQDHLSYEQYF	TGCGCCAGCAGCCAAGATCACCTTTCCTACGAGCAGTACTTC
.	TRBJ2-1	TRBV29-1	12	many	CSVKGTTDGQFF	TGCAGCGTCAAGGGGACAACCGACGGGCAGTTCTTC
.	TRBJ2-5	TRBV11-2	14	few	CASSPHYRQETQYF	TGTGCCAGCAGCCCCCACTACCGCCAAGAGACCCAGTACTTC
TRBD2	TRBJ2-1	TRBV7-9	16	many	CASSRDRGGSYNEQFF	TGTGCCAGCAGCCGGGACCGCGGGGGATCCTACAATGAGCAGTTCTTC
.	TRBJ1-1	TRBV11-2	13	few	CASRPGLSTEAFF	TGTGCCAGCAGGCCGGGACTGAGCACTGAAGCTTTCTTT
TRBD1	TRBJ2-3	TRBV5-1	13	many	CASEGRGTDTQYF	TGCGCCAGCGAGGGCAGGGGGACAGATACGCAGTATTTT
.	TRBJ1-5	TRBV5-6	13	many	CASSLTGNQPQHF	TGTGCCAGCAGCTTGACAGGGAATCAGCCCCAGCATTTT
TRBD1	TRBJ2-5	TRBV5-1	15	many	CASSYFGQGQETQYF	TGCGCCAGCAGCTATTTCGGACAGGGCCAAGAGACCCAGTACTTC
.	TRBJ2-5	TRBV5-1	14	many	CASSHGQPEETQYF	TGCGCCAGCAGTCACGGACAGCCTGAGGAGACCCAGTACTTC
.	TRBJ1-5	TRBV28	18	many	CASSLYRARGYSNQPQHF	TGTGCCAGCAGTTTATATAGGGCGAGGGGTTATAGCAATCAGCCCCAGCATTTT
.	TRBJ1-2	TRBV28	14	many	CASSRSRVDYGYTF	TGTGCCAGCAGTAGGTCAAGGGTAGACTATGGCTACACCTTC
TRBD1	TRBJ2-6	TRBV24-1	16	few	CATSDSTGAGANVLTF	TGTGCCACCAGTGATTCGACAGGGGCTGGGGCCAACGTCCTGACTTTC
.	TRBJ2-1	TRBV6-2/TRBV6-3	14	many	CASRAGTKYNEQFF	TGTGCCAGCAGGGCCGGGACCAAGTACAATGAGCAGTTCTTC
TRBD2	TRBJ2-2	TRBV29-1	13	.	CGVRREQGGELFF	TGCGGCGTTCGGCGGGAGCAGGGCGGGGAGCTGTTTTTT
.	TRBJ2-6	TRBV5-6	15	many	CASSPLPSGANVLTF	TGTGCCAGCAGCCCCTTGCCCTCTGGGGCCAACGTCCTGACTTTC
.	TRBJ1-1	TRBV25-1	13	many	CASTGVGNTEAFF	TGTGCCAGCACAGGGGTTGGGAACACTGAAGCTTTCTTT
TRBD2	TRBJ2-3	TRBV7-3	15	many	CASSEGLAGVDTQYF	TGTGCCAGCAGCGAGGGACTAGCGGGAGTTGATACGCAGTATTTT